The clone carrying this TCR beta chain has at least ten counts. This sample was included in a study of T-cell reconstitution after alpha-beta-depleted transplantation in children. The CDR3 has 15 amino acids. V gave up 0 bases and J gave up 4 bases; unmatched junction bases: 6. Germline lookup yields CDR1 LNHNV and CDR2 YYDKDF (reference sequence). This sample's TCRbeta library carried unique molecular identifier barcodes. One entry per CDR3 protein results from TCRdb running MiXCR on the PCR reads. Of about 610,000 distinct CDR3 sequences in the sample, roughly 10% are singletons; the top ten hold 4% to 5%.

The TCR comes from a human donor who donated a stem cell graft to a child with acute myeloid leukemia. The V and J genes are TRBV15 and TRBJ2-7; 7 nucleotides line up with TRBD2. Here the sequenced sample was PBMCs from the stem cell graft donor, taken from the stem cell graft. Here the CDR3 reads CATSREASGSYEQYF. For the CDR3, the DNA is TGTGCCACCAGCAGAGAGGCTAGCGGATCTTACGAGCAGTACTTC. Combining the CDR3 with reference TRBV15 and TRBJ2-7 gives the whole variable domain DAMVIQNPRYQVTQFGKPVTLSCSQTLNHNVMYWYQQKSSQAPKLLFHYYDKDFNNEADTPDNFQSRRPNTSFCFLDIRSPGLGDTAMYLCATSREASGSYEQYFGPGTRLTVT.